These 16 T cell receptor beta chains came from one sample sequenced in a study of CXCR3-negative and CXCR3-positive naive CD8 T cells. The libraries of TRB cDNA were constructed through 5' RACE using UMI labels. No DNA is given; TCRdb re-called the 5' RACE reads and lists each CDR3 protein once. The sample includes more than 50,000 distinct CDR3 sequences. Sequences were obtained from naive CXCR3- CD8+ T cells from blood. Sample subset: CD45RO-CCR7+CD27+CD95- naive CD8+ T cells lacking CXCR3 (TNR3-). All receptors derive from a human donor in good health. Some clones in this sample may be carry-over from other donors' samples.

The chain combines TRBV5-1 with TRBJ2-1; with no DNA, the TCRdb D assignment of TRBD2 cannot be verified. CDR3 length: 12 residues. CDR1 is SGHRS and CDR2 is YFSETQ in the germline V gene. The CDR3 spells CASSLERNEQFF.

V and J are TRBV7-9 and TRBJ1-1. The germline V gene has CDR1 SEHNR and CDR2 FQNEAQ (reference sequence). The length of the CDR3 is 16 residues. CDR3 region: CASSLKIGPASTEAFF.

The chain combines TRBV7-3 with TRBJ2-7; TCRdb's assignment of TRBD1 cannot be checked, as there is no DNA. The V gene's germline CDR1 is SGHTA and CDR2 FQGTGA. This CDR3 is 15 amino acids long. CDR3 loop: CASSPGAGILYEQYF.

J is TRBJ2-1 and V is TRBV28; TCRdb's D call of TRBD1 is untestable without DNA. Germline CDR1 and CDR2: MDHEN and SYDVKM. The CDR3 is 15 amino acids. The CDR3 sequence: CASSWGDRGYNEQFF. Filled out from reference TRBV28 and TRBJ2-1, the complete variable domain reads DVKVTQSSRYLVKRTGEKVFLECVQDMDHENMFWYRQDPGLGLRLIYFSYDVKMKEKGDIPEGYSVSREKKERFSLILESASTNQTSMYLCASSWGDRGYNEQFFGPGTRLTVL.

The chain employs TRBV29-1 and TRBJ2-7. Germline V lookup: CDR1 SQVTM, CDR2 ANQGSEA. The CDR3 totals 13 residues. The CDR3 loop is CSVYRTGPYEQYF.

V is TRBV7-2 and J is TRBJ2-5. CDR1 is SGHTA, CDR2 FQGNSA, per germline. CDR3 length equals 15 residues. This CDR3 is CASSFSVGRKETQYF.

This chain joins TRBV7-2 and TRBJ1-2; TCRdb's assignment of TRBD1 cannot be checked, as there is no DNA. The CDR3 covers 15 residues. CDR1 is SGHTA, CDR2 FQGNSA, per germline. The CDR3: CASSLVGGDYYGYTF.

This chain connects TRBV6-5 to TRBJ2-6; as DNA is missing, the TRBD1 call by TCRdb cannot be tested. The CDR3 is 17 amino acids. CDR1 is MNHEY, CDR2 SVGAGI, per germline. The CDR3 loop reads CASSYGTGLSGANVLTF.

The chain carries TRBV6-2 or TRBV6-3 and TRBJ2-7. CDR1 and CDR2 (germline): MNHEY, SVGEGT. This CDR3 comprises 13 residues. The CDR3 loop is CASRDRISYEQYF.

The V gene is TRBV5-1, the J gene TRBJ2-7; the TCRdb D gene call, TRBD1, has no DNA to confirm it. The CDR3 runs 12 residues. Germline values: CDR1 SGHRS, CDR2 YFSETQ. The CDR3 region is CASSPLGVEAYF.

This chain joins TRBV7-9 and TRBJ2-1; TCRdb names TRBD1, which stays unverified in the absence of DNA. The CDR3 runs to 15 residues. Germline V gene data show CDR1 as SEHNR and CDR2 as FQNEAQ (reference sequence). This chain's CDR3 is CASSLGPGGDNEQFF.

The J gene is TRBJ2-5, the V gene TRBV28. The CDR3 has 13 residues. The germline CDR1 and CDR2 sequences are MDHEN and SYDVKM. The CDR3 loop is CASSFSFEETQYF. The whole variable domain, filled in from reference TRBV28 and TRBJ2-5, reads DVKVTQSSRYLVKRTGEKVFLECVQDMDHENMFWYRQDPGLGLRLIYFSYDVKMKEKGDIPEGYSVSREKKERFSLILESASTNQTSMYLCASSFSFEETQYFGPGTRLLVL.

The rearrangement links TRBV11-3 to TRBJ2-1; TCRdb's assignment of TRBD1 cannot be checked, as there is no DNA. CDR3 length: 17 residues. CDR1 and CDR2 (germline): SGHNT, YENEEA. The CDR3 sequence is CASSLTPDRGFGNEQFF. The full variable domain, rest sourced from reference TRBV11-3 and TRBJ2-1, is EAGVVQSPRYKIIEKKQPVAFWCNPISGHNTLYWYLQNLGQGPELLIRYENEEAVDDSQLPKDRFSAERLKGVDSTLKIQPAELGDSAVYLCASSLTPDRGFGNEQFFGPGTRLTVL.

This rearrangement joins TRBV19 to TRBJ2-7; TCRdb's D gene call, TRBD1, goes unchecked for lack of DNA. This CDR3 is 14 amino acids long. The germline CDR1 and CDR2 sequences are LNHDA and SQIVND (reference sequence). CDR3 region: CASSIAAGEYEQYF.

The chain recombines TRBV19 with TRBJ1-5. Germline lookup yields CDR1 LNHDA and CDR2 SQIVND (reference sequence). The CDR3 runs 16 residues. The CDR3 sequence: CASSIIEGPFNQPQHF.

This chain uses TRBV12-3 or TRBV12-4 with TRBJ2-7; absent DNA, TCRdb's TRBD1 call cannot be checked. The CDR3 loop spans 14 amino acids. The CDR3: CASNTLGDNYEQYF.